This T cell receptor (beta chain) was documented in a study of cytotoxic CD8 clonotypes in ibrutinib-treated CLL. The protocol was immunoSEQ multiplex PCR, while the TCRdb copy is restricted to in-frame clones and leaves out a portion. The repertoire holds 100,000 to 150,000 clones, with roughly 85% as singletons. On this clone: Its specificity is unknown.

General observations from the study: Measured clonality at baseline was greater than in age-matched healthy donors and tracked with circulating CD8+ T-cell counts.

From germline, CDR1 is SGHTA and CDR2 FQGNSA. The CDR3 sequence is 13 residues long. The V gene lost 3 bases and the J gene lost 6 bases, with 11 bases spanning the gap. The input for sequencing was PBMCs, taken after 24 months of ibrutinib treatment. The rearrangement links TRBV7-2 to TRBJ1-2; TRBD1 might be the D (5 bases). This clonotype was sampled from a human donor with chronic lymphocytic leukemia. The CDR3 coding sequence is TGTGCCAGCAGCTTGCAGGGTATAGATGGCTACACCTTC. Translating gives CASSLQGIDGYTF.